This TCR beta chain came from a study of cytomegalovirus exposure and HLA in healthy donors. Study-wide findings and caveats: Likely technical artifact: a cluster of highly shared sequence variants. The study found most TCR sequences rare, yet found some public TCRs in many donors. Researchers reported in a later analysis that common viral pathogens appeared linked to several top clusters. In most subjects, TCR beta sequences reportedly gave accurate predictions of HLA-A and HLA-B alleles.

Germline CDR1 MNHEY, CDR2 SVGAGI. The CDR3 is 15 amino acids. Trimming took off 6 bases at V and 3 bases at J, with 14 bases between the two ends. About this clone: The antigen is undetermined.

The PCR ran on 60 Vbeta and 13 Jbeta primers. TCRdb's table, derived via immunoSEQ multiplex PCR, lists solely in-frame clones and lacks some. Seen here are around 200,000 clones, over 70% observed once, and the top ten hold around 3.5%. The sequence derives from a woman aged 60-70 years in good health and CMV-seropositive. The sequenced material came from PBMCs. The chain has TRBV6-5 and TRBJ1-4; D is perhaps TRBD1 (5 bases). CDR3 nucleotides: TGTGCCAGCAGCCGCGGGGGTTCAGCTAATGAAAAACTGTTTTTT. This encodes CASSRGGSANEKLFF.